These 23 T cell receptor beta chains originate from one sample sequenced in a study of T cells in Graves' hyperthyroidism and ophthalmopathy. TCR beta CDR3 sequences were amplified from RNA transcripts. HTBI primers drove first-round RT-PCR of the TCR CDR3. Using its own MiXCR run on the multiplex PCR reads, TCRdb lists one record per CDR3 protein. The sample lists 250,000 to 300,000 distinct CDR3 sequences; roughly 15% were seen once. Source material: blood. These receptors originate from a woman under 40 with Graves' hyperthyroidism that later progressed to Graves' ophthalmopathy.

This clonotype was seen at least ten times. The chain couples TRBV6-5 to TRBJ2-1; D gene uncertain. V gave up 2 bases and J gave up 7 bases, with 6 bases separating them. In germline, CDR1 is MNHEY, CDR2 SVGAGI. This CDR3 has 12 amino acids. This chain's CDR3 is CASSYGRNEQFF. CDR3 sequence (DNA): TGTGCCAGCAGTTACGGGCGAAATGAGCAGTTCTTC.

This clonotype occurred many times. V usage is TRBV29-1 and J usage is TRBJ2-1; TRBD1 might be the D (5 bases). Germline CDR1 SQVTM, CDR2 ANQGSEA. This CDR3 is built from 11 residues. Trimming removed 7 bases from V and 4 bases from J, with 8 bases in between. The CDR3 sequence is CSGDSYNEQFF. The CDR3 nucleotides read TGCAGCGGTGACAGTTACAATGAGCAGTTCTTC.

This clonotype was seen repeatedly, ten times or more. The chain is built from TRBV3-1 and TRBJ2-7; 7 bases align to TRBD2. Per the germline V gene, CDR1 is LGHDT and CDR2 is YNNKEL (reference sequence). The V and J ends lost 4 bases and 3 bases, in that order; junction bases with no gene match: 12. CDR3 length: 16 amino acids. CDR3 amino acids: CASSPLGGRGDYEQYF. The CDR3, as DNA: TGTGCCAGCAGCCCACTCGGGGGACGGGGGGACTACGAGCAGTACTTC.

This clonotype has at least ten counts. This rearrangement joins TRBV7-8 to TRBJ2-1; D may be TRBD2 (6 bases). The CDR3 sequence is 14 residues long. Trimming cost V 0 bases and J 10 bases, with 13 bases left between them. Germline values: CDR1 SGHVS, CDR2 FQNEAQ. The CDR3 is CASSLAHGGSEQFF. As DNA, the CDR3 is TGTGCCAGCAGCTTAGCGCACGGGGGAAGCGAGCAGTTCTTC.

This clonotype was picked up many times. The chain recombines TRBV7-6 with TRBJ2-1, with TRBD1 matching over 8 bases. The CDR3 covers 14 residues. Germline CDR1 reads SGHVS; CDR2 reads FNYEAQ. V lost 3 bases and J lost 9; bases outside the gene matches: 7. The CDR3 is CASSLGQVEGEQFF. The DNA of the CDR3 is TGTGCCAGCAGCTTGGGACAGGTGGAGGGTGAGCAGTTCTTC.

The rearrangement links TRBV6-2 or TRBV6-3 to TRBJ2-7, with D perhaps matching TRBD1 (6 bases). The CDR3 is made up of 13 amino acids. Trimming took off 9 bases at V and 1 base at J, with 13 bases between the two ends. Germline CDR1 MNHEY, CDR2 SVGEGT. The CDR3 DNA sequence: TGTGCCAGTTTCAGGGGTGATTCCTACGAGCAGTACTTC. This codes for CASFRGDSYEQYF.

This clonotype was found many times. This CDR3 is CASTRDNTDTQYF. CDR3 nucleotides: TGTGCCAGCACCCGGGACAACACAGATACGCAGTATTTT. The rearrangement joins TRBV2 to TRBJ2-3, with a possible D match to TRBD1 (6 bases). The V end lost 7 bases, the J end lost 2 bases, and 10 bases lay between the germline ends. Looked up from germline, CDR1 is SNHLY and CDR2 is FYNNEI. The CDR3 is 13 amino acids.

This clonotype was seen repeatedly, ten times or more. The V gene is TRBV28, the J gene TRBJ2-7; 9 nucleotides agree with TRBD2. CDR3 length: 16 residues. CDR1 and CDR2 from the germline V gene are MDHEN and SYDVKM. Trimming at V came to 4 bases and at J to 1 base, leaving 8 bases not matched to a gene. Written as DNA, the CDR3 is TGTGCCAGCAGTTCCCCAGCAGCGGGAGGATCCTACGAGCAGTACTTC. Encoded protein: CASSSPAAGGSYEQYF.

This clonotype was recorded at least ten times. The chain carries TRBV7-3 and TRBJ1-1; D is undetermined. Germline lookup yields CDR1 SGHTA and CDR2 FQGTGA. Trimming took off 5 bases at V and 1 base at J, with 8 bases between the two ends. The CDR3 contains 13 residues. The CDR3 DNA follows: TGTGCCAGCAGCACAACAAGGAACACTGAAGCTTTCTTT. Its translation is CASSTTRNTEAFF. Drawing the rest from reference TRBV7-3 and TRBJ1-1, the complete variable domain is GAGVSQTPSNKVTEKGKYVELRCDPISGHTALYWYRQSLGQGPEFLIYFQGTGAADDSGLPNDRFFAVRPEGSVSTLKIQRTERGDSAVYLCASSTTRNTEAFFGQGTRLTVV.

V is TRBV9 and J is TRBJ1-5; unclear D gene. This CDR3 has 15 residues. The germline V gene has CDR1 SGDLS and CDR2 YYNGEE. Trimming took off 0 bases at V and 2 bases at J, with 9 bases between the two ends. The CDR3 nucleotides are TGTGCCAGCAGCGTAGGAGGGTCGGGCAATCAGCCCCAGCATTTT. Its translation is CASSVGGSGNQPQHF.

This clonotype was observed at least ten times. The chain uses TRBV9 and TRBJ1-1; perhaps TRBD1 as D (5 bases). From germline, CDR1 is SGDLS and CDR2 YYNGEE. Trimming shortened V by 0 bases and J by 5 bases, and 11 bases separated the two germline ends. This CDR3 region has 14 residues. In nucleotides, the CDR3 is TGTGCCAGCAGCGTAGTCCCCGGGGGAACTGAAGCTTTCTTT. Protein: CASSVVPGGTEAFF. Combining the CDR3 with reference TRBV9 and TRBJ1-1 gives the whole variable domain DSGVTQTPKHLITATGQRVTLRCSPRSGDLSVYWYQQSLDQGLQFLIQYYNGEERAKGNILERFSAQQFPDLHSELNLSSLELGDSALYFCASSVVPGGTEAFFGQGTRLTVV.

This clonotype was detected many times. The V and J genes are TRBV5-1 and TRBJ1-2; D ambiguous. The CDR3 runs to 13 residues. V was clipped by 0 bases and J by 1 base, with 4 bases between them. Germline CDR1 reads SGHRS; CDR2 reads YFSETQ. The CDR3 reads CASSLGDNYGYTF. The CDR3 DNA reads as TGCGCCAGCAGCTTGGGTGATAACTATGGCTACACCTTC.

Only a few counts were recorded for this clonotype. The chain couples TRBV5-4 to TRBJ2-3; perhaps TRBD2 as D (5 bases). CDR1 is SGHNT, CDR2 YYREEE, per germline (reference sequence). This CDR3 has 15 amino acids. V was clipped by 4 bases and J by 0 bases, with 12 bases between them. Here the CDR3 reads CASSHVRTSTDTQYF. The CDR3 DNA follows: TGTGCCAGCAGCCATGTGCGGACTAGCACAGATACGCAGTATTTT.

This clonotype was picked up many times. CDR3 sequence: CASSPTKLIEQFF. Written as DNA, the CDR3 is TGTGCCAGCTCCCCAACAAAGCTTATTGAGCAGTTCTTC. The chain combines TRBV18 with TRBJ2-1; D gene uncertain. Per the germline V gene, CDR1 is KGHSH and CDR2 is LQKENI. Between the trimmed V and J ends, which lost 6 bases and 9 bases, there was a span of 15 bases. The CDR3 runs 13 residues. Full variable domain (remainder filled in from reference TRBV18 and TRBJ2-1): NAGVMQNPRHLVRRRGQEARLRCSPMKGHSHVYWYRQLPEEGLKFMVYLQKENIIDESGMPKERFSAEFPKEGPSILRIQQVVRGDSAAYFCASSPTKLIEQFFGPGTRLTVL.

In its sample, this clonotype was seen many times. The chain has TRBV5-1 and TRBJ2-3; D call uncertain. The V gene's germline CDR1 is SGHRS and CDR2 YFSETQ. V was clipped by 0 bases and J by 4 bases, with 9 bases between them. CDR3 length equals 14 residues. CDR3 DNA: TGCGCCAGCAGCTTGGCTAGAAGCTCAGATACGCAGTATTTT. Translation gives CASSLARSSDTQYF.

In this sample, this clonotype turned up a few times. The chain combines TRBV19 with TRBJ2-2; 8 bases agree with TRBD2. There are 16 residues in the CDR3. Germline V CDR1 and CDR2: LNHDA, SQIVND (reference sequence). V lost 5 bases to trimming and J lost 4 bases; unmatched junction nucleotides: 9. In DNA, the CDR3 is TGTGCCAGTAGTCAAGTAGCGGGACTGGCCACCGGGGAGCTGTTTTTT. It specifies CASSQVAGLATGELFF.

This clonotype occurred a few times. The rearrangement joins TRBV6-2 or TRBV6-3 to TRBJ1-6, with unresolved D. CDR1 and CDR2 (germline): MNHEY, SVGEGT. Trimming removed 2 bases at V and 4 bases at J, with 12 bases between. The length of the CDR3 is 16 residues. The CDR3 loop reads CASSYGEATYNSPLHF. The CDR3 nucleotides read TGTGCCAGCAGTTACGGGGAAGCGACGTATAATTCACCCCTCCACTTT.

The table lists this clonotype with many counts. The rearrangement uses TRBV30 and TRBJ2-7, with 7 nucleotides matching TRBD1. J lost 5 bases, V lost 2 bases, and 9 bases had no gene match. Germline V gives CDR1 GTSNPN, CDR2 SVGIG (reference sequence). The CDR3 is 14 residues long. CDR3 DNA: TGTGCCTGGAGTAGTGGACAGGAAGTCCACGAGCAGTACTTC. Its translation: CAWSSGQEVHEQYF.

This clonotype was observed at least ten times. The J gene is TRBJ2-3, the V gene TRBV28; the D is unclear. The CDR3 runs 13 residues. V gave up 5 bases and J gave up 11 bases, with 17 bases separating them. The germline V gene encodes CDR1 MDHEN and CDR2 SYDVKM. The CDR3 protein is CASSPLNSGRQYF. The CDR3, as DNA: TGTGCCAGCAGTCCCCTAAACTCGGGCCGGCAGTATTTT.

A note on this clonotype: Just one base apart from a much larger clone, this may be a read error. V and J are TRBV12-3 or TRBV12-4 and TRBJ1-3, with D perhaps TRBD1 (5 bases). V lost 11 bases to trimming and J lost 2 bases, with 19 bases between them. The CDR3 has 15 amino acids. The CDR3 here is CACTPIEGPGNTIYF. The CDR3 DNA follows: TGTGCCTGCACCCCCATTGAGGGGCCTGGAAACACCATATATTTT.

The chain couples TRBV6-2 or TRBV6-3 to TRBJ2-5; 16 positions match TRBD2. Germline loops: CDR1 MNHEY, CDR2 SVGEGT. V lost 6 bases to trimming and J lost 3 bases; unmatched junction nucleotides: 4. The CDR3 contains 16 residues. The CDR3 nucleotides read TGTGCCAGCAGCCCCGGGACTAGCGGGAGGGAAGAGACCCAGTACTTC. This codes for CASSPGTSGREETQYF.

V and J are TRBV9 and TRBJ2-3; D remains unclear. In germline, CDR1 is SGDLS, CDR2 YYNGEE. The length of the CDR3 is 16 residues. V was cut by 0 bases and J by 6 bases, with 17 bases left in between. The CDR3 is CASSVGGSLLMDTQYF. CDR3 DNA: TGTGCCAGCAGCGTAGGAGGTAGCTTATTGATGGATACGCAGTATTTT.

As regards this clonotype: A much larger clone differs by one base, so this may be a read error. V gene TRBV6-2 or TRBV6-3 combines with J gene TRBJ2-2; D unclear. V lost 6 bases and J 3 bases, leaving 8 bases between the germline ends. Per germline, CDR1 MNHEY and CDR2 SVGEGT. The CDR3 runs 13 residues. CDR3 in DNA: TGTGCCAGCAGGCCACTCTACACCGGGGAGCTGTTTTTT. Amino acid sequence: CASRPLYTGELFF.